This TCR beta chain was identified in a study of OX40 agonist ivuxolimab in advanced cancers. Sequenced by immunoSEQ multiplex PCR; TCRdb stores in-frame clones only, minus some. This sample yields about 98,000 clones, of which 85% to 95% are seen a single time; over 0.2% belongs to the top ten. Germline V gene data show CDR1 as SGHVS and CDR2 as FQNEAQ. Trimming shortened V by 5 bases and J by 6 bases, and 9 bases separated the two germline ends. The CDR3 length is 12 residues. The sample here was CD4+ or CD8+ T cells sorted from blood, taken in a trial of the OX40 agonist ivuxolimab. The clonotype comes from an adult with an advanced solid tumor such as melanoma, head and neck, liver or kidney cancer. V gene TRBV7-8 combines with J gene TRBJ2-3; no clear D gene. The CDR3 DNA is TGTGCCAGCAGCCCCATTGTTGATACGCAGTATTTT. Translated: CASSPIVDTQYF.